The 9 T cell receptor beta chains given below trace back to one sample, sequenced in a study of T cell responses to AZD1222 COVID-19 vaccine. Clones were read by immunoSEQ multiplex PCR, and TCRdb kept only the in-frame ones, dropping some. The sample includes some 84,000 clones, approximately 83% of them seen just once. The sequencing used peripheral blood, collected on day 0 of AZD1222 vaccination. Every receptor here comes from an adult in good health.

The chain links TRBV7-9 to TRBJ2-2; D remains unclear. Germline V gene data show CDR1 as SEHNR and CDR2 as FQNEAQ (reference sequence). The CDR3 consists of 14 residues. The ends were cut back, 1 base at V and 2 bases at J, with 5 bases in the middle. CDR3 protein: CASSLVPNTGELFF. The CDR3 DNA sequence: TGTGCCAGCAGCTTAGTACCAAACACCGGGGAGCTGTTTTTT.

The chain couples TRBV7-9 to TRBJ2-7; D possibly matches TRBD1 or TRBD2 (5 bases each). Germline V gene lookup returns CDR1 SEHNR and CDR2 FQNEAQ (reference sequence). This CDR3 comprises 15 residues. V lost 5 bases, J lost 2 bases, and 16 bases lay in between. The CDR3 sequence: CASSPRDPDPYEQYF. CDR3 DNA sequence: TGTGCCAGCAGCCCCCGGGACCCCGACCCCTACGAGCAGTACTTC.

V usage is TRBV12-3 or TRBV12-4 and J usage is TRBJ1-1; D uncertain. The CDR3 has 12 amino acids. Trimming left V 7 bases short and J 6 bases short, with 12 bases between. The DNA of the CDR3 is TGTGCCAGCAATAGGGCCGGGGCTGAAGCTTTCTTT. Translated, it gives CASNRAGAEAFF.

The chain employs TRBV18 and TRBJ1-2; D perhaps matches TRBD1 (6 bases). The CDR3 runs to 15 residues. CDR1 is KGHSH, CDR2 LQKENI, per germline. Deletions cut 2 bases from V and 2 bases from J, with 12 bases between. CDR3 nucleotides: TGTGCCAGCTCACCAAACAGGGACGGGAACTATGGCTACACCTTC. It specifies CASSPNRDGNYGYTF.

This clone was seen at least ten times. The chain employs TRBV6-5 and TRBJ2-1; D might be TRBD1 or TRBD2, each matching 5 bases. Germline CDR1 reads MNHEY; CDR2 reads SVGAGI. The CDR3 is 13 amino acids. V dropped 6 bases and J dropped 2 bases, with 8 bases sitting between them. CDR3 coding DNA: TGTGCCAGCAGGGGGACGGCCTACAATGAGCAGTTCTTC. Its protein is CASRGTAYNEQFF.

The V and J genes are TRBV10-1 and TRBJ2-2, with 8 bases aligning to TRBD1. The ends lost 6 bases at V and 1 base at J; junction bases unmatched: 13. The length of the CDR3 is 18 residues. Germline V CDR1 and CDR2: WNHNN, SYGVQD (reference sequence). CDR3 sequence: CASSTGTGLGLNTGELFF. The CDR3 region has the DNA TGCGCCAGCAGCACCGGGACAGGCTTGGGCCTGAACACCGGGGAGCTGTTTTTT.

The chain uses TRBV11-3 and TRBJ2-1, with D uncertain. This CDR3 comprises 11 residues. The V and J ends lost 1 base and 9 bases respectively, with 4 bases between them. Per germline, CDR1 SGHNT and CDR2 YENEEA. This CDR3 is CASSLGTEQFF. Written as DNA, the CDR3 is TGTGCCAGCAGCTTAGGGACTGAGCAGTTCTTC. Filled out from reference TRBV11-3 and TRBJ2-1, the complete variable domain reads EAGVVQSPRYKIIEKKQPVAFWCNPISGHNTLYWYLQNLGQGPELLIRYENEEAVDDSQLPKDRFSAERLKGVDSTLKIQPAELGDSAVYLCASSLGTEQFFGPGTRLTVL.

The CDR3: CASSPFIRNYGYTF. The DNA of the CDR3 is TGTGCCAGCAGCCCCTTTATAAGGAACTATGGCTACACCTTC. This chain connects TRBV21-1 to TRBJ1-2. TRBV21-1 is shown as a pseudogene. This CDR3 contains 14 residues.

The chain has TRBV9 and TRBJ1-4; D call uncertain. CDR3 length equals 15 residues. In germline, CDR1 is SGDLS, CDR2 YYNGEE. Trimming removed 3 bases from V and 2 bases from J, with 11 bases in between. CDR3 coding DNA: TGTGCCAGCAGCGGCGGCCAGCAGACTAATGAAAAACTGTTTTTT. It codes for CASSGGQQTNEKLFF.